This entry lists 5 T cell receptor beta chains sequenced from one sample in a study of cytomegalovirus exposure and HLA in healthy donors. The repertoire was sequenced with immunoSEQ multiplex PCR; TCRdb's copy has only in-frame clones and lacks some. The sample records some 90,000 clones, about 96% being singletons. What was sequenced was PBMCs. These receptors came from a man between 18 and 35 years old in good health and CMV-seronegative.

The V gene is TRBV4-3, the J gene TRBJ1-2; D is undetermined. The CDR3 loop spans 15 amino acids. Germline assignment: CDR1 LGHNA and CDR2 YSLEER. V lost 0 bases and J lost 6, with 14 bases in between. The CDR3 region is CASSQDRVGIHGYTF. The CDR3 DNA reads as TGCGCCAGCAGCCAAGATCGGGTTGGTATCCATGGCTACACCTTC.

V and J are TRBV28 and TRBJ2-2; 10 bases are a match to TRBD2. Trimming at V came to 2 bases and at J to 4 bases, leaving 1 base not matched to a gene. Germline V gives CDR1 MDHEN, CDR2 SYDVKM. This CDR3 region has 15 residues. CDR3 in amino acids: CASSLLAGATGELFF. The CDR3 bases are TGTGCCAGCAGTTTACTAGCGGGAGCCACCGGGGAGCTGTTTTTT.

The CDR3 DNA follows: TGTGCCAGCGAACAGGGGGGCAATCAGCCCCAGCATTTT. Translating it yields CASEQGGNQPQHF. The chain has TRBV2 and TRBJ1-5; 8 bases are a match to TRBD1. The J segment lost 2 bases and the V segment lost 8 bases, leaving 2 bases of the junction unmatched. Germline lookup yields CDR1 SNHLY and CDR2 FYNNEI. CDR3 length: 13 amino acids.

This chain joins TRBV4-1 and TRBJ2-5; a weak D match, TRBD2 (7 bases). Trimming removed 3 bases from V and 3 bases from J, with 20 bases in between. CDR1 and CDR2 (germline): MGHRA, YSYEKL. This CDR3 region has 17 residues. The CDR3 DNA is TGCGCCAGCAGCCACCATCCCCTACAGGGAGGGAAAGAGACCCAGTACTTC. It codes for CASSHHPLQGGKETQYF.

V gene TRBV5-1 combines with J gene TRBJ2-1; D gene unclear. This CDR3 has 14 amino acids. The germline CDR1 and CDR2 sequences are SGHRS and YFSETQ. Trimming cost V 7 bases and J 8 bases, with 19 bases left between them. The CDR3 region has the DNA TGCGCCAGCCGTCGTATTGGCGGTGACGATGAGCAGTTCTTC. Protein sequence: CASRRIGGDDEQFF.